The next 22 T cell receptor beta chains were all read from a single sample in a study of beta chain features in type 1 diabetes. The investigators reverse transcribed all of the isolated RNA, so they sequenced expressed TCRB transcripts. TCRdb's copy holds only in-frame clones and misses some; the assay was immunoSEQ multiplex PCR. The sample carries around 430,000 clones, around 28% recorded once. Specimen: naive CD4+ T cells from blood. The receptors come from a man aged 18 to 29 in good health.

This clone was detected a few times. The V call is TRBV25-1, the J call TRBJ2-6; a possible D gene is TRBD2 (5 bases). The CDR3 has 15 amino acids. V was clipped by 3 bases and J by 0 bases, with 6 bases between them. The germline gives CDR1 MGHDK, CDR2 SYGVNS. The CDR3 protein is CASSEGDSGANVLTF. The CDR3 bases are TGTGCCAGCAGTGAGGGAGACTCTGGGGCCAACGTCCTGACTTTC.

In its sample, this clone was seen a few times. The rearrangement links TRBV30 to TRBJ2-5; 11 bases align to TRBD2. V gave up 6 bases and J gave up 4 bases; unmatched junction bases: 10. In germline, CDR1 is GTSNPN, CDR2 SVGIG (reference sequence). CDR3 length: 15 amino acids. The CDR3 sequence: CACSGLAGPTETQYF. In DNA form, the CDR3 reads TGTGCCTGCTCCGGACTAGCGGGCCCCACAGAGACCCAGTACTTC.

This clone was seen more than once but under ten times. The rearrangement joins TRBV4-2 to TRBJ2-5, with 15 nucleotides matching TRBD2. This CDR3 is built from 17 residues. CDR1 is LGHNA, CDR2 YNFKEQ, per germline. J was trimmed by 5 bases and V by 4 bases; bases with no gene match: 8. The CDR3 bases are TGTGCCAGCAGCCCTATGGGACTAGCGGGAGGAGGGGAGACCCAGTACTTC. Protein: CASSPMGLAGGGETQYF.

In this sample, this clone turned up a few times. The chain joins TRBV29-1 to TRBJ1-2; D is unclear. This CDR3 has 12 residues. CDR1 and CDR2 (germline): SQVTM, ANQGSEA. Deletions cut 3 bases from V and 4 bases from J, with 9 bases between. The DNA for the CDR3 is TGCAGCGTTGATTGGGGTGGCTATGGCTACACCTTC. This encodes CSVDWGGYGYTF.

The rearrangement joins TRBV5-4 to TRBJ2-7; 10 nucleotides align to TRBD2. With 0 bases clipped from V and 4 bases from J, the junction kept 4 bases outside the gene matches. This CDR3 contains 15 residues. Germline V gene data show CDR1 as SGHNT and CDR2 as YYREEE (reference sequence). CDR3 sequence: CASSLVPSGSYEQYF. CDR3 in DNA: TGTGCCAGCAGCTTGGTCCCTAGCGGGAGTTACGAGCAGTACTTC.

The chain combines TRBV14 with TRBJ2-4, with D perhaps TRBD1 (6 bases). Per the germline V gene, CDR1 is SGHDN and CDR2 is FVKESK. This CDR3 has 14 amino acids. Trimming took off 3 bases at V and 4 bases at J, with 10 bases between the two ends. In DNA form, the CDR3 reads TGTGCCAGCAGCCATGCAGGGACAAAAAACATTCAGTACTTC. This codes for CASSHAGTKNIQYF.

The gene calls are TRBV14 and TRBJ2-1, with 7 positions matching TRBD2. Germline V gene lookup returns CDR1 SGHDN and CDR2 FVKESK. This CDR3 is built from 13 residues. J lost 7 bases, V lost 1 base, and 1 base had no gene match. The chain's CDR3 is CASSQGEGNEQFF. In nucleotides, the CDR3 is TGTGCCAGCAGCCAAGGGGAGGGTAATGAGCAGTTCTTC.

The sample holds a few counts of this clone. J is TRBJ2-1 and V is TRBV5-1; D gene uncertain. CDR3 length equals 15 residues. Trimming removed 4 bases from V and 0 bases from J, with 11 bases in between. The V gene's germline CDR1 is SGHRS and CDR2 YFSETQ. CDR3 in DNA: TGCGCCAGCAGCCTGAGCACGAGCTCCTACAATGAGCAGTTCTTC. Translated, it gives CASSLSTSSYNEQFF.

The J gene is TRBJ2-5, the V gene TRBV15; D possibly uses TRBD1 or TRBD2 (6 bases each). The CDR3 totals 18 residues. V was pared by 0 bases and J by 0 bases, with 17 bases between. Germline V gene sequence: CDR1 LNHNV, CDR2 YYDKDF (reference sequence). This CDR3 is CATSREIGGGANQETQYF. The DNA for the CDR3 is TGTGCCACCAGCAGAGAGATCGGGGGCGGGGCCAACCAAGAGACCCAGTACTTC.

This clone was counted only a few times. This chain links TRBV13 with TRBJ2-1, with D tentatively TRBD2 (7 bases). Germline values: CDR1 PRHDT, CDR2 FYEKMQ (reference sequence). V lost 4 bases and J 4 bases, leaving 17 bases between the germline ends. This CDR3 comprises 16 residues. Here the CDR3 DNA reads TGTGCCAGCAGCTCGCGGACAGCGGGGTCATACAATGAGCAGTTCTTC. The encoded protein is CASSSRTAGSYNEQFF.

The rearrangement links TRBV6-1 to TRBJ2-7; D is ambiguous. The CDR3 spans 12 residues. V lost 5 bases and J 7 bases, leaving 12 bases between the germline ends. The germline V gene encodes CDR1 MNHNS and CDR2 SASEGT. In DNA form, the CDR3 reads TGTGCCAGCAGTTTACTTTCCGGAGAGCAGTACTTC. Translated: CASSLLSGEQYF.

The CDR3 here is CASSRTFRDTQYF. CDR3 DNA: TGCGCCAGCAGTAGAACCTTCCGGGATACGCAGTATTTT. V gene TRBV10-1 combines with J gene TRBJ2-3; D is unclear. The CDR3 spans 13 residues. V dropped 5 bases and J dropped 6 bases, with 12 bases sitting between them. Germline V gene sequence: CDR1 WNHNN, CDR2 SYGVQD (reference sequence).

The chain recombines TRBV29-1 with TRBJ1-1; D is undetermined. Germline CDR1 SQVTM, CDR2 ANQGSEA. The CDR3 loop spans 18 amino acids. V was clipped by 7 bases and J by 1 base, with 28 bases between them. The CDR3: CSGAEGGNGVNGNTEAFF. CDR3 coding DNA: TGCAGCGGGGCCGAGGGAGGCAATGGGGTGAACGGGAACACTGAAGCTTTCTTT.

This clone has just a few counts. The J gene is TRBJ2-1, the V gene TRBV4-3; 10 bases match TRBD2. V was clipped by 4 bases and J by 8 bases; unmatched bases: 14. From germline, CDR1 is LGHNA and CDR2 YSLEER. This CDR3 contains 17 residues. The CDR3: CASSLLGLAVSYDEQFF. DNA of the CDR3: TGCGCCAGCAGCCTTCTTGGACTAGCGGTTTCGTACGATGAGCAGTTCTTC.

V gene TRBV7-9 combines with J gene TRBJ2-7; 7 nucleotides align to TRBD1. Germline CDR1 is SEHNR and CDR2 is FQNEAQ (reference sequence). Trimming took 5 bases from V and 3 from J; bases not matched to a gene: 7. This CDR3 has 14 residues. The CDR3 DNA sequence: TGTGCCAGCAGCGCTAGGGGACAGAACTACGAGCAGTACTTC. This encodes CASSARGQNYEQYF.

This sequence joins TRBV9 and TRBJ1-1, with D possibly being TRBD1 (5 bases). The germline V gene has CDR1 SGDLS and CDR2 YYNGEE. The CDR3 contains 14 residues. Trimming took 4 bases from V and 1 from J, leaving 11 bases between them. DNA for the CDR3: TGTGCCAGCAGCCCGGGGCTCGCGAACACTGAAGCTTTCTTT. Protein product: CASSPGLANTEAFF. The full variable domain, with the rest looked up from reference TRBV9 and TRBJ1-1, is DSGVTQTPKHLITATGQRVTLRCSPRSGDLSVYWYQQSLDQGLQFLIQYYNGEERAKGNILERFSAQQFPDLHSELNLSSLELGDSALYFCASSPGLANTEAFFGQGTRLTVV.

The genes are TRBV29-1 and TRBJ2-4; a possible D gene is TRBD2 (5 bases). Trimming removed 0 bases at V and 8 bases at J, with 11 bases between. The CDR3 spans 13 residues. CDR1 is SQVTM and CDR2 is ANQGSEA in the germline V gene. The CDR3 region is CSVEERGLDIQYF. The CDR3 DNA follows: TGCAGCGTTGAAGAGCGAGGGTTAGACATTCAGTACTTC. The variable domain in full, with the rest retrieved from reference TRBV29-1 and TRBJ2-4, is SAVISQKPSRDICQRGTSLTIQCQVDSQVTMMFWYRQQPGQSLTLIATANQGSEATYESGFVIDKFPISRPNLTFSTLTVSNMSPEDSSIYLCSVEERGLDIQYFGAGTRLSVL.

The table lists this clone with a count of one. This chain uses TRBV6-6 with TRBJ2-3; D may be TRBD2 (5 bases). Germline-derived CDR1 and CDR2 are MNHNY and SVGAGI (reference sequence). CDR3 length equals 13 residues. With 4 bases removed from V and 5 bases from J, the gap between germline ends came to 10 bases. DNA of the CDR3: TGTGCCAGCAGTTCCTCACGGGGAGATACGCAGTATTTT. This codes for CASSSSRGDTQYF.

There are a few counts of this clone. This chain links TRBV7-9 with TRBJ1-1; D is ambiguous. Deletions cut 5 bases from V and 3 bases from J, with 10 bases between. The CDR3 is made up of 13 amino acids. Germline V CDR1 and CDR2: SEHNR, FQNEAQ (reference sequence). Here the CDR3 reads CASSTTWDTEAFF. In DNA form, the CDR3 reads TGTGCCAGCAGCACGACATGGGACACTGAAGCTTTCTTT.

This clone was seen more than once but under ten times. V gene TRBV29-1 combines with J gene TRBJ2-5; TRBD2 matches at 9 bases. The J segment lost 1 base and the V segment lost 3 bases, leaving 3 bases of the junction unmatched. Germline assignment: CDR1 SQVTM and CDR2 ANQGSEA. This CDR3 has 14 amino acids. The CDR3 coding sequence is TGCAGCGTTGAGAATAGCGGGAGCCAAGAGACCCAGTACTTC. Translated, it gives CSVENSGSQETQYF.

V gene TRBV7-2 combines with J gene TRBJ2-1, with 13 bases aligning to TRBD2. The V and J ends lost 6 bases and 5 bases, in that order; junction bases with no gene match: 1. The CDR3 runs 14 residues. The germline V gene encodes CDR1 SGHTA and CDR2 FQGNSA. The CDR3 spells CASRTSGGNNEQFF. The CDR3 DNA is TGTGCCAGCAGGACTAGCGGGGGGAACAATGAGCAGTTCTTC.

This sequence joins TRBV19 and TRBJ2-1; 15 positions match TRBD2. Unmatched junction bases numbered 5, after V lost 5 bases and J lost 6 bases. The CDR3 has 16 amino acids. The germline V gene encodes CDR1 LNHDA and CDR2 SQIVND (reference sequence). The CDR3 nucleotides are TGTGCCAGTAGTTGGGGACTAGCGGGAGGCCGCAATGAGCAGTTCTTC. As protein: CASSWGLAGGRNEQFF.